This TCR beta chain was recovered during a study of response to subunit inactivated influenza vaccine. TCRdb used MiXCR to reprocess the RT-PCR reads, holding one entry per CDR3 protein. The top ten hold 10% of the sample, which has 800,000 or so distinct CDR3 sequences, 21% seen once. Study results and limitations: Authors proposed each seasonal influenza vaccination draws in few new T cells.

Worth noting for this clonotype: Antigen: not known.

This CDR3 spans 16 amino acids. The V and J ends lost 4 bases and 2 bases respectively, with 15 bases between them. Germline-derived CDR1 and CDR2 are SGHVS and FNYEAQ. The clonotype comes from a man aged 45-60 years who received an inactivated influenza vaccine. V gene TRBV7-6 combines with J gene TRBJ1-3; D is ambiguous. The input for sequencing was PBMCs from blood, taken less than 6 days after vaccination. This chain's CDR3 is CASSSASRGTGNTIYF. In nucleotides, the CDR3 is TGTGCCAGCAGCTCTGCTAGCCGAGGAACTGGAAACACCATATATTTT.